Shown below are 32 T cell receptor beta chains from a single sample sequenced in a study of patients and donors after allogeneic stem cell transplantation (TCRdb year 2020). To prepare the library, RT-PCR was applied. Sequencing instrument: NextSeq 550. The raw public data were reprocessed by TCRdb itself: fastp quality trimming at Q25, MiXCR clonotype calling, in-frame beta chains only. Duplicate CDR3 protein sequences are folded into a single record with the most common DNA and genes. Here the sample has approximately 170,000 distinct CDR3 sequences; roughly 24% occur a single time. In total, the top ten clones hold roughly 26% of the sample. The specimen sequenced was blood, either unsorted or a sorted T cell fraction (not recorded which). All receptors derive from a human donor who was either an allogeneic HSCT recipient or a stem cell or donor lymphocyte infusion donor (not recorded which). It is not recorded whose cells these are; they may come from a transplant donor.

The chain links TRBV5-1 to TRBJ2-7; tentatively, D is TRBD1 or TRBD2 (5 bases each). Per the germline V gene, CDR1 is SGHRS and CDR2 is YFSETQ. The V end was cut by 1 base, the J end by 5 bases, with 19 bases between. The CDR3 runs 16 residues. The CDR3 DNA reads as TGCGCCAGCAGCTTGAAGCTACGGGACCCGTTCCACGAGCAGTACTTC. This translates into CASSLKLRDPFHEQYF.

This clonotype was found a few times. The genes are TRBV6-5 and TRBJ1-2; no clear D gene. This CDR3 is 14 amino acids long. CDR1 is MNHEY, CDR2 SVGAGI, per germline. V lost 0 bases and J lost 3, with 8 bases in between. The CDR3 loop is CASSYSRKDYGYTF. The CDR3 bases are TGTGCCAGCAGTTACTCGAGAAAGGACTATGGCTACACCTTC.

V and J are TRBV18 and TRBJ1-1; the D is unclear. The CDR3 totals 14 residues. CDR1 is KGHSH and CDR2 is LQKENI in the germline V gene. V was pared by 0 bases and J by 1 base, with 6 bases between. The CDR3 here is CASSPPTENTEAFF. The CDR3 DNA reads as TGTGCCAGCTCACCACCGACGGAGAACACTGAAGCTTTCTTT.

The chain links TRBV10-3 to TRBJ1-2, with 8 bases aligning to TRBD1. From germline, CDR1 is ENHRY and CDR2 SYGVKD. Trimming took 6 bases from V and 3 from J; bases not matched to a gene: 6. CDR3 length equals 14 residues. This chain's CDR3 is CAISGGTGDYGYTF. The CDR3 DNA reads TGTGCCATCAGCGGAGGGACAGGTGACTATGGCTACACCTTC.

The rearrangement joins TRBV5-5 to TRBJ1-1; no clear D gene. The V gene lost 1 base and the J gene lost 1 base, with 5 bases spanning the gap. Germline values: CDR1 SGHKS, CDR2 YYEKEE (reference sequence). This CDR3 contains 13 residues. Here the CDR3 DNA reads TGTGCCAGCAGCTTGAGGTGGAACACTGAAGCTTTCTTT. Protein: CASSLRWNTEAFF.

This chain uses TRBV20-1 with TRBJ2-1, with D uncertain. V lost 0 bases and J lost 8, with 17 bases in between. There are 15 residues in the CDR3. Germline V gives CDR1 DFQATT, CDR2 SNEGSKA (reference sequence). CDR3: CSARDHVLKDDEQFF. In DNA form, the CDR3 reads TGCAGTGCTAGAGATCATGTTTTGAAGGACGATGAGCAGTTCTTC.

The CDR3 nucleotides read TGTGCCAGCAGCTTAGATGGCGCATTGTCCTACGAGCAGTACTTC. Translating it yields CASSLDGALSYEQYF. The chain has TRBV7-9 and TRBJ2-7; unclear D gene. Germline values: CDR1 SEHNR, CDR2 FQNEAQ (reference sequence). The CDR3 has 15 amino acids. Trimming removed 1 base at V and 1 base at J, with 11 bases between. Complete variable domain (other parts from reference TRBV7-9 and TRBJ2-7): DTGVSQNPRHKITKRGQNVTFRCDPISEHNRLYWYRQTLGQGPEFLTYFQNEAQLEKSRLLSDRFSAERPKGSFSTLEIQRTEQGDSAMYLCASSLDGALSYEQYFGPGTRLTVT.

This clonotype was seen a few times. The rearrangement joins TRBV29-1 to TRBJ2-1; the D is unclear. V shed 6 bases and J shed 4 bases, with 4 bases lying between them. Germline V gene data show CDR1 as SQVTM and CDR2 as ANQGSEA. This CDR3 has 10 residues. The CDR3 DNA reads TGCAGCGTCGAATACAATGAGCAGTTCTTC. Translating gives CSVEYNEQFF.

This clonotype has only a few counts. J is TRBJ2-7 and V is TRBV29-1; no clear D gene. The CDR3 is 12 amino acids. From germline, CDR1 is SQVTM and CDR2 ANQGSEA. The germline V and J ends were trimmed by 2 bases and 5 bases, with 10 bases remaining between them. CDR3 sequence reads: CSVETVLHEQYF. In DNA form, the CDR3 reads TGCAGCGTTGAAACCGTGTTGCACGAGCAGTACTTC.

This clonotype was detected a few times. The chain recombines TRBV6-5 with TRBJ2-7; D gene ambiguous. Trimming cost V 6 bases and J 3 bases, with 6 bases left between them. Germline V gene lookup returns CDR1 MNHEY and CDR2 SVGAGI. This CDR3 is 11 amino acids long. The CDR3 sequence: CASSHFYEQYF. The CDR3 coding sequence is TGTGCCAGCAGCCATTTCTACGAGCAGTACTTC.

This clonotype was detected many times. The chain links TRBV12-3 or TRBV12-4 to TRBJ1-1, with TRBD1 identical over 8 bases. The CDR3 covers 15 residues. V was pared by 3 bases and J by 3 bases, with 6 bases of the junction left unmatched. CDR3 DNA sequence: TGTGCCAGCAGTTTTGGGGGCAGGGGGCACACTGAAGCTTTCTTT. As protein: CASSFGGRGHTEAFF.

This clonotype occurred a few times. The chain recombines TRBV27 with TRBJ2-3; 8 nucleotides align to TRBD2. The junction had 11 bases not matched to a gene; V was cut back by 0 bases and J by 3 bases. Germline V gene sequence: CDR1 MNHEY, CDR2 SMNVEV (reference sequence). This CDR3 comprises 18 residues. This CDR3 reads CASSLSRGELAETDTQYF. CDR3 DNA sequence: TGTGCCAGCAGTTTATCGAGGGGGGAACTAGCGGAAACAGATACGCAGTATTTT.

CDR3 residues: CASSFRWGGSPEQFF. For the CDR3, the DNA is TGTGCCAGCAGCTTCAGGTGGGGAGGCTCCCCTGAGCAGTTCTTC. The chain couples TRBV7-2 to TRBJ2-1; perhaps TRBD2 as D (6 bases). With 3 bases removed from V and 9 bases from J, the gap between germline ends came to 18 bases. The CDR3 is 15 residues long. Looked up from germline, CDR1 is SGHTA and CDR2 is FQGNSA. The full variable domain, its missing parts supplied by reference TRBV7-2 and TRBJ2-1, is GAGVSQSPSNKVTEKGKDVELRCDPISGHTALYWYRQSLGQGLEFLIYFQGNSAPDKSGLPSDRFSAERTGGSVSTLTIQRTQQEDSAVYLCASSFRWGGSPEQFFGPGTRLTVL.

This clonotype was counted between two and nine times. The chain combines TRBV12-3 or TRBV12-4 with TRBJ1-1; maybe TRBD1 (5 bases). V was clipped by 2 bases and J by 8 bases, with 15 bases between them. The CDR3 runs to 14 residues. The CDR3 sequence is CASSLWGVKGEAFF. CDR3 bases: TGTGCCAGCAGTTTATGGGGAGTTAAGGGGGAAGCTTTCTTT.

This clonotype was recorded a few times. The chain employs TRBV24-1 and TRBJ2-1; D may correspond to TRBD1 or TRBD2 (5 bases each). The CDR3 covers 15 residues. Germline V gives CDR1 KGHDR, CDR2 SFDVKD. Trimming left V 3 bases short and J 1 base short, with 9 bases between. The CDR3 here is CATSDGDPSYNEQFF. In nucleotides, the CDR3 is TGTGCCACCAGTGATGGGGACCCGTCCTACAATGAGCAGTTCTTC.

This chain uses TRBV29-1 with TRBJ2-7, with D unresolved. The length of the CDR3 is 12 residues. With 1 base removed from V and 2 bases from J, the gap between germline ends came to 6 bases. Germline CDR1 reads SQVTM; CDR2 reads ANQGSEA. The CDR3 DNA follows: TGCAGCGTTGAAGGCAGAACCTACGAGCAGTACTTC. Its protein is CSVEGRTYEQYF.

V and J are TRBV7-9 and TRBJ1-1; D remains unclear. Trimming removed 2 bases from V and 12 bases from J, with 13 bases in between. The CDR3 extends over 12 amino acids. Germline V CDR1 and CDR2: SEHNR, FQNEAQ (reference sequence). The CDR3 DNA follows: TGTGCCAGCAGCTTACTAGCTCTAAGTCCTTTCTTT. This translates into CASSLLALSPFF.

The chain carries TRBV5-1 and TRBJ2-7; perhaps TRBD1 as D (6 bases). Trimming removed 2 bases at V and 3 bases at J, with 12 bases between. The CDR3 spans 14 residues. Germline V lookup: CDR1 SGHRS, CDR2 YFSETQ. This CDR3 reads CASSFGDTYYEQYF. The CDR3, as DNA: TGCGCCAGCAGCTTCGGGGACACCTACTACGAGCAGTACTTC.

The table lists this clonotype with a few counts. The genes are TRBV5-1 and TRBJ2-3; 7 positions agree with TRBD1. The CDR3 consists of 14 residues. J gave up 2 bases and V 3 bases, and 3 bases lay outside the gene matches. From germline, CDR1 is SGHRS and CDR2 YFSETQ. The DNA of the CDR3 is TGCGCCAGCAGCTCCGGGACAGTCACAGATACGCAGTATTTT. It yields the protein CASSSGTVTDTQYF. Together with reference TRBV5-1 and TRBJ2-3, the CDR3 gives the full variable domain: KAGVTQTPRYLIKTRGQQVTLSCSPISGHRSVSWYQQTPGQGLQFLFEYFSETQRNKGNFPGRFSGRQFSNSRSEMNVSTLELGDSALYLCASSSGTVTDTQYFGPGTRLTVL.

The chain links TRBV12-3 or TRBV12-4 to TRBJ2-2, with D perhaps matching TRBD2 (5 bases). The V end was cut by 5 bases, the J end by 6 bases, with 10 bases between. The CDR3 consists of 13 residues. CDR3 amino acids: CASSPISAGELFF. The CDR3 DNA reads TGTGCCAGCAGTCCAATTAGCGCCGGGGAGCTGTTTTTT.

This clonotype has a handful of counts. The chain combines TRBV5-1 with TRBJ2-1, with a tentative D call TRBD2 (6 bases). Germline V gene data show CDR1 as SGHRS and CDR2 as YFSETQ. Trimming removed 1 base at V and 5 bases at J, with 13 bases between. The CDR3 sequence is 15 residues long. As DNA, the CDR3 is TGCGCCAGCAGCTTGTCCCCGGGAGCCAACAATGAGCAGTTCTTC. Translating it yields CASSLSPGANNEQFF. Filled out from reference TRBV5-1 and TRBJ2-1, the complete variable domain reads KAGVTQTPRYLIKTRGQQVTLSCSPISGHRSVSWYQQTPGQGLQFLFEYFSETQRNKGNFPGRFSGRQFSNSRSEMNVSTLELGDSALYLCASSLSPGANNEQFFGPGTRLTVL.

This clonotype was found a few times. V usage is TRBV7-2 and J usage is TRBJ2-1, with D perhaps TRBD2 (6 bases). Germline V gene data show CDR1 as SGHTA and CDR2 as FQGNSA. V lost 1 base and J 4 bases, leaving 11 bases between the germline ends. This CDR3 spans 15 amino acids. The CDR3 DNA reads TGTGCCAGCAGCTTAGTCGGGGGACGATACAATGAGCAGTTCTTC. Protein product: CASSLVGGRYNEQFF.

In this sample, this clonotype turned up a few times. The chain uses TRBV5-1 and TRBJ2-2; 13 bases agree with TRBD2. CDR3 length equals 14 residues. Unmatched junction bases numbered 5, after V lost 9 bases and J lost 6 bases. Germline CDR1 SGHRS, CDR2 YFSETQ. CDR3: CATGLAGVAGELFF. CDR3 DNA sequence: TGCGCCACCGGACTAGCGGGGGTAGCCGGGGAGCTGTTTTTT.

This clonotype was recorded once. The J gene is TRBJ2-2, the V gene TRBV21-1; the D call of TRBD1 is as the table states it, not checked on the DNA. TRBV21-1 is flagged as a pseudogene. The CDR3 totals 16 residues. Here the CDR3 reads CASSAPRTGWTGELFF. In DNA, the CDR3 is TGTGCCAGCAGTGCCCCCCGGACAGGGTGGACCGGGGAGCTGTTTTTT.

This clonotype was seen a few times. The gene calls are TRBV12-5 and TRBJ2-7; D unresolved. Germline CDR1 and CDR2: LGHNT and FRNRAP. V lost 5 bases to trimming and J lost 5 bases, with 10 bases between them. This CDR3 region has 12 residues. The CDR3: CASGPPRNEQYF. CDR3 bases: TGTGCTAGTGGTCCGCCCCGTAACGAGCAGTACTTC.

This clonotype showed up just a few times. The CDR3 sequence: CASSPTTGEKLFF. The CDR3 DNA is TGTGCCAGCTCACCAACAACAGGAGAAAAACTGTTTTTT. The V gene is TRBV18, the J gene TRBJ1-4; tentatively, D is TRBD1 (5 bases). CDR1 is KGHSH and CDR2 is LQKENI in the germline V gene. The CDR3 length is 13 residues. V shed 2 bases and J shed 8 bases, with 9 bases lying between them.

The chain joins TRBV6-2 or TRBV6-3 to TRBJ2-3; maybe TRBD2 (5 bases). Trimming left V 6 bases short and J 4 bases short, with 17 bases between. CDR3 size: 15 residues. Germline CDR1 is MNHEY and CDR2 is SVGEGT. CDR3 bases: TGTGCCAGCAGCTCGCGAGGAGCGGTTTCAGATACGCAGTATTTT. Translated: CASSSRGAVSDTQYF.

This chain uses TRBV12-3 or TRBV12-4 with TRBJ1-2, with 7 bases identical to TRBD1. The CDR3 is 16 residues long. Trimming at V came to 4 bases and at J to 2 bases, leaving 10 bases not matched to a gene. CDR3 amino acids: CASSSYRGGSNYGYTF. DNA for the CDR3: TGTGCCAGCAGTTCCTACAGGGGTGGATCGAACTATGGCTACACCTTC.

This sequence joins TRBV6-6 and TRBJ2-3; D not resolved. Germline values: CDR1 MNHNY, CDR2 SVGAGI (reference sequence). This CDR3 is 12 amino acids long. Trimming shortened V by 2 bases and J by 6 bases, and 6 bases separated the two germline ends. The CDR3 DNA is TGTGCCAGCAGTTACGTCGAGGATACGCAGTATTTT. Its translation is CASSYVEDTQYF.

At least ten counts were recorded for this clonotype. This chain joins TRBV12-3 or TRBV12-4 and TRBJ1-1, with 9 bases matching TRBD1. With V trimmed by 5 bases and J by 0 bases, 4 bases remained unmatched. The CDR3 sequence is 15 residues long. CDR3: CASSRDRAMNTEAFF. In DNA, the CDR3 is TGTGCCAGCAGTCGGGACAGGGCCATGAACACTGAAGCTTTCTTT.

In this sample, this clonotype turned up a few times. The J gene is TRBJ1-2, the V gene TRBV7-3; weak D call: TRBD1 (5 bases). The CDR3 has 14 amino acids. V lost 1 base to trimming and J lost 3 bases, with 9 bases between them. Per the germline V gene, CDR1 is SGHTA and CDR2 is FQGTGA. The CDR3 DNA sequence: TGTGCCAGCAGCTTAAGTCGGGGGGACTATGGCTACACCTTC. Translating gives CASSLSRGDYGYTF. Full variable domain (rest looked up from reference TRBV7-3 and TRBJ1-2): GAGVSQTPSNKVTEKGKYVELRCDPISGHTALYWYRQSLGQGPEFLIYFQGTGAADDSGLPNDRFFAVRPEGSVSTLKIQRTERGDSAVYLCASSLSRGDYGYTFGSGTRLTVV.

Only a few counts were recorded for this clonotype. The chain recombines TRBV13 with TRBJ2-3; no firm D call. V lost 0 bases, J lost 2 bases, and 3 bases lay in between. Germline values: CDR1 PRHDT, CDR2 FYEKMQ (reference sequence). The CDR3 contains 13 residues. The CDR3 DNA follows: TGTGCCAGCAGCTTAGGGCTCACAGATACGCAGTATTTT. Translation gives CASSLGLTDTQYF.